The rows below give T cell receptor beta chains drawn from one sample of a study of post-analysis software for immune sequencing data. One entry per CDR3 protein, called by TCRdb with MiXCR from the PCR reads. The table lists about 560,000 distinct CDR3 sequences, 44% of them singletons, with around 1.7% in the top ten. Sequencing input: blood. Receptor source: a girl aged 5 to 17 with multiple sclerosis. Both conserved end residues are part of each CDR3. The D gene is left open where the match is weak. Rows give clone size only sometimes, using once, few, many, or a class for an expanded clone.

NA,TRBJ1-1,NA,TRBV10-3,CAITSTQGRAFF,TGTGCCATCACCTCTACACAGGGTCGGGCTTTCTTT
NA,TRBJ1-2,NA,TRBV6-4,CASSDPPGDYGYTF,TGTGCCAGCAGTGATCCCCCAGGGGACTATGGCTACACCTTC
TRBD2,TRBJ2-1,NA,TRBV7-2,CASSLVALAGMVEQFF,TGTGCCAGCAGCTTAGTGGCCCTAGCGGGCATGGTTGAGCAGTTCTTC
NA,TRBJ2-5,few,TRBV6-1,CASPTGLGREETQYF,TGTGCCAGTCCGACAGGCCTTGGACGTGAAGAGACCCAGTACTTC
TRBD2,TRBJ2-3,NA,TRBV10-3,CAISEAGLAGTTDTQYF,TGTGCCATCAGTGAGGCCGGACTAGCTGGTACGACAGATACGCAGTATTTT
NA,TRBJ2-1,once,TRBV20-1,CALGNLGFEQFF,TGCGCACTGGGAAACCTAGGGTTTGAGCAGTTCTTC
TRBD2,TRBJ2-1,few,TRBV5-1,CASSLGPGLGNNEQFF,TGCGCCAGCAGCTTGGGACCGGGACTAGGAAACAATGAGCAGTTCTTC
TRBD1,TRBJ1-5,NA,TRBV2,CASSLRGGAGGSNQPQHF,TGTGCCAGCAGTCTCAGGGGTGGGGCAGGGGGGAGCAATCAGCCCCAGCATTTT
NA,TRBJ1-1,NA,TRBV29-1,CSVGQANTEAFF,TGCAGCGTAGGGCAGGCGAACACTGAAGCTTTCTTT
TRBD1,TRBJ2-2,NA,TRBV2,CASSPSELTDRRNTGELFF,TGTGCCAGCAGTCCATCGGAGCTTACGGACAGGCGGAACACCGGGGAGCTGTTTTTT
NA,TRBJ1-2,NA,TRBV13,CASGWIPRNPLYGYTF,TGTGCCAGCGGCTGGATACCTAGAAATCCTCTCTATGGCTACACCTTC
NA,TRBJ2-7,NA,TRBV27,CVSREVWTAIYEQYF,TGTGTCAGCAGAGAAGTCTGGACTGCCATCTACGAGCAGTACTTC
NA,TRBJ2-6,NA,TRBV27,CASSLGTGNVLTF,TGTGCCAGCAGTCTCGGGACGGGCAACGTCCTGACTTTC
TRBD1,TRBJ2-7,few,TRBV11-3,CASSSGQGWGEQYF,TGTGCCAGCAGCTCCGGACAGGGATGGGGCGAGCAGTACTTC
NA,TRBJ2-7,few,TRBV5-5,CASSLEGTGLYEQYF,TGTGCCAGCAGCTTGGAAGGTACAGGTCTCTACGAGCAGTACTTC
TRBD2,TRBJ2-3,many,TRBV6-4,CASSGLAGGTDTQYF,TGTGCCAGCAGTGGACTAGCGGGGGGCACAGATACGCAGTATTTT
NA,TRBJ2-2,NA,TRBV21-1,CASSKRGGGNTGELFF,TGTGCCAGCAGCAAAAGAGGGGGGGGTAACACCGGGGAGCTGTTTTTT
TRBD1,TRBJ2-1,NA,TRBV7-8,CALAGTGTPYKEQFF,TGTGCCTTAGCAGGGACAGGAACACCCTACAAGGAGCAGTTCTTC
TRBD1,TRBJ2-3,NA,TRBV29-1,CSVEKSTGRLLDTQYF,TGCAGCGTTGAGAAATCGACAGGGCGACTTCTAGATACGCAGTATTTT
NA,TRBJ2-3,few,TRBV30,CAWSAGPPPDTQYF,TGTGCCTGGAGCGCCGGGCCGCCCCCCGATACGCAGTATTTT
NA,TRBJ2-5,few,TRBV12-3/TRBV12-4,CASSDQPWETQYF,TGTGCCAGCAGCGATCAGCCCTGGGAGACCCAGTACTTC
TRBD1,TRBJ2-1,NA,TRBV29-1,CSVGTGSYNEQFF,TGCAGCGTTGGGACAGGGTCCTACAATGAGCAGTTCTTC
NA,TRBJ2-1,few,TRBV4-1,CASSPVERNYDEQFF,TGCGCCAGCAGCCCCGTTGAACGGAATTACGATGAGCAGTTCTTC
NA,TRBJ1-1,few,TRBV20-1,CSARFGGPNTEAFF,TGCAGTGCTAGATTCGGGGGTCCGAACACTGAAGCTTTCTTT
NA,TRBJ1-5,NA,TRBV5-5,CASSGNRVEINQPQHF,TGTGCCAGCAGCGGGAACAGGGTGGAGATCAATCAGCCCCAGCATTTT
TRBD2,TRBJ2-5,NA,TRBV29-1,CSVDFRREGETQYF,TGCAGCGTTGATTTTAGGCGGGAGGGTGAGACCCAGTACTTC